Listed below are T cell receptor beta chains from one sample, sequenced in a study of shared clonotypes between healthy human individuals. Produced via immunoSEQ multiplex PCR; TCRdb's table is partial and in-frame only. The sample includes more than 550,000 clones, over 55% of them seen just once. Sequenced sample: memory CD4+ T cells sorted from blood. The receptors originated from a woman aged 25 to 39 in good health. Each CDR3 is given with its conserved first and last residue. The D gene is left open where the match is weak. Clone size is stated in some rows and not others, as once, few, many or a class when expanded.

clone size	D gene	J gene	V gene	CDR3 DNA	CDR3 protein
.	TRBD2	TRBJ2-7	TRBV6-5	TGTGCCAGCAGGAATAAGCGGGACGCGTTCGACGAGCAGTACTTC	CASRNKRDAFDEQYF
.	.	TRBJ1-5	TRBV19	TGTGCCAGCCAGACACAATATAGCAATCAGCCCCAGCATTTT	CASQTQYSNQPQHF
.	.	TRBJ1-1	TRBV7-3	TGTGCCAGCAGCTCCAGTTTATCTGAAGCTTTCTTT	CASSSSLSEAFF
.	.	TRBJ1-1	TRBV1	TGCACCAGCAGCCACCATATGGGACAGGGGGACACTGAAGCTTTCTTT	CTSSHHMGQGDTEAFF
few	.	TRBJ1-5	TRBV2	TGTGCCAGCAGTGAAGCTACGAGGTCTCAGCCCCAGCATTTT	CASSEATRSQPQHF
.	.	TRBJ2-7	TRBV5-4	TGTGCCAGCAGCTTGGTGTTGAGCGGTCCCTACGAGCAGTACTTC	CASSLVLSGPYEQYF
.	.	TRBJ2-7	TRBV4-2	TGTGCCAGCAGCTACAGGGTAGACGAGCAGTACTTC	CASSYRVDEQYF
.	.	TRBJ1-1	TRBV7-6	TGTGCCAGCAGCCGAGATACCACCGTTTTTTCTGAAGCTTTCTTT	CASSRDTTVFSEAFF
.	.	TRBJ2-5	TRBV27	TGTGCCAGCAGTTTATGGTTCACACCGCAAGAGACCCAGTACTTC	CASSLWFTPQETQYF
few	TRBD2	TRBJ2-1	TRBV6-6	TGTGCCAGCAGTTCCTCCGGGACTAGTCGTTACAATGAGCAGTTCTTC	CASSSSGTSRYNEQFF
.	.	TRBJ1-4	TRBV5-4	TGTGCCAGCAGCTTGGGATGGGGAAAGGATGAAAAACTGTTTTTT	CASSLGWGKDEKLFF
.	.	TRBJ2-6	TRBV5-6	TGTGCCAGCAGCTTGAGGGGGGCTGGGGCCAACGTCCTGACTTTC	CASSLRGAGANVLTF
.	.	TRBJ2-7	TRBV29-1	TGCAGCGCAGGACAGCTATCCTACGAGCAGTACTTC	CSAGQLSYEQYF
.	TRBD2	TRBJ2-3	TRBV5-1	TGCGCCAGCAGCCCCAGACTAGCGGGAGCCACAGATACGCAGTATTTT	CASSPRLAGATDTQYF
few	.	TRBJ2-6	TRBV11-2	TGTGCCAGCAGCTTAGCTGGAGGGGCCAACGTCCTGACTTTC	CASSLAGGANVLTF
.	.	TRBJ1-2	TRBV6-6	TGTGCCAGCAGTTATCAACAGCGAACGGGGTATGGCTACACCTTC	CASSYQQRTGYGYTF
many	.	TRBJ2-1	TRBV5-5	TGTGCCAGCAGCTTCTCAGGGGAGGACTACAATGAGCAGTTCTTC	CASSFSGEDYNEQFF
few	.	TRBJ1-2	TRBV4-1	TGCGCCAGCAGCCAAGATCTTGCAGAGAACTATGGCTACACCTTC	CASSQDLAENYGYTF
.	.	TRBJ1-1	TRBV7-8	TGTGCCAGCAACGACAACGCTATAACTGAAGCTTTCTTT	CASNDNAITEAFF
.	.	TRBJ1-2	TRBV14	TGTGCCAGCAGCCAGCACAGGGCTTCCTATGGCTACACCTTC	CASSQHRASYGYTF
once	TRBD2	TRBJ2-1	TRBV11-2	TGTGCCAGCAGCTTAGTATCGCCGGGACTAGCGGGACCTCAGTTCTTC	CASSLVSPGLAGPQFF
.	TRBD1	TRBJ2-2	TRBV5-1	TGCGCCAGCAGCCCGGGGACAGGGGTTGACGGGGAGCTGTTTTTT	CASSPGTGVDGELFF
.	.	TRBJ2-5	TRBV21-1	TGTGCCAGCAGCAATTGGACTAGCGGTACGGGGGAGACCCAGTACTTC	CASSNWTSGTGETQYF
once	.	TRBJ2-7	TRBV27	TGTGCCAGCAGTCCTCGGGCGAACAGCCTCTCCTACGAGCAGTACTTC	CASSPRANSLSYEQYF
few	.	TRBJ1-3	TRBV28	TGTGCCAGCAGTTTAGGACCACCGGGGTCTGGAAACACCATATATTTT	CASSLGPPGSGNTIYF
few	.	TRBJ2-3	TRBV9	TGTGCCAGCAGTGTGGGGCCAGATACGCAGTATTTT	CASSVGPDTQYF
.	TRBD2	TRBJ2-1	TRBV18	TGTGCCAGCTCACCACTACGTAGCGGGTACAATGAGCAGTTCTTC	CASSPLRSGYNEQFF
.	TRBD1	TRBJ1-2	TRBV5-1	TGCGCCAGCAGAAAGGACAGGGCCTATGGCTACACCTTC	CASRKDRAYGYTF
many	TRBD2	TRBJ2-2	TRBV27	TGTGCCAGCAGTAAGGGACTAGCGGGAGTGGGCGGGGAGCTGTTTTTT	CASSKGLAGVGGELFF
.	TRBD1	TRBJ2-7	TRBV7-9	TGTGCCAGCAGCTTACGGACAGGCGCCTACGAGCAGTACTTC	CASSLRTGAYEQYF
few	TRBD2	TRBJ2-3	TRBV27	TGTGCCAGCAGATGGACTAGCGACAGCACAGATACGCAGTATTTT	CASRWTSDSTDTQYF
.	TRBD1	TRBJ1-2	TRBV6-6	TGTGCCAGCAGCGAACGAACAGGGGAAGGATATGGCTACACCTTC	CASSERTGEGYGYTF
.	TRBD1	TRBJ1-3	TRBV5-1	TGCGCCAGCAGCTTGGGGGACAGTGGCCGCACCATATATTTT	CASSLGDSGRTIYF
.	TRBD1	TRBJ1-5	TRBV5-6	TGTGCCAGCAGACCTCAGGGGGCTAATCAGCCCCAGCATTTT	CASRPQGANQPQHF
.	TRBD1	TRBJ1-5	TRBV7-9	TGTGCCAGCAGCTTAGATCTTACAGGGGGCAGCAATCAGCCCCAGCATTTT	CASSLDLTGGSNQPQHF
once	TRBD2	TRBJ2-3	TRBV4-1	TGCGCCAGCAGCCAAGCCGGGACTAGCGGCACAGATACGCAGTATTTT	CASSQAGTSGTDTQYF
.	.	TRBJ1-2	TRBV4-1	TGCGCCAGCAGCCCACCCCTCCGCTTCGGGGCTGGCTACACCTTC	CASSPPLRFGAGYTF
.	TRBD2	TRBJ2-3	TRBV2	TGTGCCAGCAGATCGACTAGCGGGATAGCAGATACGCAGTATTTT	CASRSTSGIADTQYF